The 13 T cell receptor beta chains listed next were all sequenced from one sample in a study of early T cells in non-severe SARS-CoV-2 infection. TCRdb called the 5' RACE reads again in MiXCR, with one record for every CDR3 protein. This table holds 65,000 to 85,000 distinct CDR3 sequences, 13% found once. The specimen was whole blood. Receptor source: an adult who was a healthcare worker with PCR-confirmed SARS-CoV-2 infection or an uninfected control (not recorded which).

This clonotype was seen repeatedly, ten times or more. The chain uses TRBV14 and TRBJ2-3; D ambiguous. Trimming took 1 base from V and 4 from J, leaving 12 bases between them. Germline V gene data show CDR1 as SGHDN and CDR2 as FVKESK. CDR3 length equals 15 residues. CDR3 protein: CASSQVAVFPDTQYF. CDR3 sequence (DNA): TGTGCCAGCAGCCAAGTGGCGGTCTTTCCAGATACGCAGTATTTT.

The chain links TRBV7-6 to TRBJ2-3; 8 bases map to TRBD2. The CDR3 is made up of 15 amino acids. Germline V gene lookup returns CDR1 SGHVS and CDR2 FNYEAQ. J gave up 6 bases and V 2 bases, and 7 bases lay outside the gene matches. CDR3 loop: CASSLRLARLDTQYF. The CDR3 region has the DNA TGTGCCAGCAGCTTAAGACTAGCGCGGCTGGATACGCAGTATTTT.

The table lists this clonotype with many counts. The CDR3 DNA sequence: TGCGCCAGCAGCTTGCGGCTAGCGGGAAACACCGGGGAGCTGTTTTTT. Amino acids: CASSLRLAGNTGELFF. This sequence joins TRBV5-1 and TRBJ2-2, with 9 bases that match TRBD2. Germline loops: CDR1 SGHRS, CDR2 YFSETQ. V trimming: 1 base; J trimming: 2 bases; junction bases outside the gene matches: 3. The CDR3 extends over 16 amino acids.

This clonotype was observed at least ten times. CDR3 sequence reads: CSAGQGYTGELFF. CDR3 bases: TGCAGTGCTGGACAGGGGTACACCGGGGAGCTGTTTTTT. The gene calls are TRBV20-1 and TRBJ2-2, with 9 bases that match TRBD1. This CDR3 has 13 residues. V shed 5 bases and J 3 bases; nucleotides not matched to a gene: 1. Germline assignment: CDR1 DFQATT and CDR2 SNEGSKA (reference sequence).

This clonotype has a handful of counts. The rearrangement uses TRBV6-5 and TRBJ2-7, with D possibly being TRBD1 (6 bases). Germline V CDR1 and CDR2: MNHEY, SVGAGI. Trimming pared 8 bases from V and 2 bases from J, leaving 16 bases between. The CDR3 loop spans 14 amino acids. CDR3 nucleotides: TGTGCCAGCGGGGGCGGGCTGCCACCCTACGAGCAGTACTTC. It specifies CASGGGLPPYEQYF.

The CDR3: CSVFTLSRDTQYF. Written as DNA, the CDR3 is TGCAGCGTTTTCACGCTCTCACGAGATACGCAGTATTTT. This chain links TRBV29-1 with TRBJ2-3; D is uncertain. The ends were cut back, 5 bases at V and 5 bases at J, with 14 bases in the middle. This CDR3 is built from 13 residues. CDR1 SQVTM and CDR2 ANQGSEA come from the germline V gene.

The V and J genes are TRBV4-1 and TRBJ2-7, with a weak D call TRBD2 (6 bases). The CDR3 is 16 residues long. V lost 1 base, J lost 4 bases, and 17 bases lay in between. Per the germline V gene, CDR1 is MGHRA and CDR2 is YSYEKL. The CDR3 loop is CASSQVSAGYGYEQYF. CDR3 sequence (DNA): TGCGCCAGCAGCCAAGTAAGTGCGGGATACGGTTACGAGCAGTACTTC.

The J gene is TRBJ1-4, the V gene TRBV6-5; no reliable D call. Germline CDR1 is MNHEY and CDR2 is SVGAGI. V was cut by 6 bases and J by 0 bases, with 8 bases left in between. The CDR3 contains 14 residues. CDR3 in amino acids: CASSPLATNEKLFF. The CDR3 DNA is TGTGCCAGCAGCCCTCTAGCAACTAATGAAAAACTGTTTTTT.

This clonotype was recorded at least ten times. The V gene is TRBV29-1, the J gene TRBJ2-1; D possibly corresponds to TRBD2 (6 bases). This CDR3 has 15 residues. Trimming removed 8 bases from V and 7 bases from J, with 24 bases in between. Germline V gene data show CDR1 as SQVTM and CDR2 as ANQGSEA. The CDR3 sequence: CSSHPEGLPNNEQFF. In DNA form, the CDR3 reads TGCAGCTCACATCCGGAGGGACTTCCTAATAATGAGCAGTTCTTC.

The rearrangement uses TRBV5-1 and TRBJ2-7; D may be TRBD1 (5 bases). CDR1 and CDR2 from the germline V gene are SGHRS and YFSETQ. The CDR3 sequence is 15 residues long. V lost 4 bases and J lost 3, with 17 bases in between. CDR3 in DNA: TGCGCCAGCAGCCTCTTGGGTAAGGGGATCTACGAGCAGTACTTC. Protein sequence: CASSLLGKGIYEQYF.

Only a few counts were recorded for this clonotype. V gene TRBV2 combines with J gene TRBJ2-1; possibly TRBD1 or TRBD2 for D (5 bases each). V dropped 8 bases and J dropped 3 bases, with 20 bases sitting between them. The CDR3 runs to 16 residues. Germline V gives CDR1 SNHLY, CDR2 FYNNEI. CDR3 nucleotide sequence: TGTGCCAGCGGCCCCACCGTCGGGACCTTCTACAATGAGCAGTTCTTC. It codes for CASGPTVGTFYNEQFF.

This clonotype was picked up many times. The chain couples TRBV4-2 to TRBJ2-5; TRBD2 aligns across 8 bases. Trimming removed 1 base from V and 1 base from J; junction bases left unmatched: 8. CDR1 is LGHNA, CDR2 YNFKEQ, per germline. The CDR3 totals 17 residues. The CDR3 bases are TGTGCCAGCAGCCAAGGTCCAGCGGGGGCGCCCCAAGAGACCCAGTACTTC. Translation gives CASSQGPAGAPQETQYF.

This clonotype was seen many times. The chain joins TRBV12-3 or TRBV12-4 to TRBJ2-5; the match to TRBD2 covers 7 bases. The CDR3 is 14 residues long. The V gene end was trimmed by 7 bases and the J gene end by 0 bases; junction bases not matched to a gene: 5. CDR3 protein: CASNARGNQETQYF. The CDR3 DNA is TGTGCCAGCAACGCGCGGGGGAACCAAGAGACCCAGTACTTC.